This T cell receptor (beta chain) derives from a study of cytotoxic CD8 clonotypes in ibrutinib-treated CLL. Study-wide context: Response specimens were obtained following a median treatment duration of approximately 11 months, with a range of 6 to 36.

The length of the CDR3 is 15 residues. V was trimmed by 5 bases and J by 4 bases, leaving 17 bases between them. CDR1 is GTSNPN and CDR2 is SVGIG in the germline V gene (reference sequence). As regards this clone: Antigen specificity is unknown.

Clones were read by immunoSEQ multiplex PCR, and TCRdb kept only the in-frame ones, dropping some. The data contain some 150,000 clones, 65% to 85% of them singletons. Overall study results and limits: Clonality climbed at ibrutinib response, then dropped toward baseline at progression.

V and J are TRBV30 and TRBJ1-4; the D gene is possibly TRBD1 (6 bases). Specimen: PBMCs, collected after 36 months of ibrutinib treatment. This receptor was identified in a human donor with chronic lymphocytic leukemia. The CDR3 reads CAWAPRTVHNEKLFF. The CDR3 bases are TGTGCCTGGGCGCCTCGGACAGTCCATAATGAAAAACTGTTTTTT. The whole variable domain, filled in from reference TRBV30 and TRBJ1-4, reads SQTIHQWPATLVQPVGSPLSLECTVEGTSNPNLYWYRQAAGRGLQLLFYSVGIGQISSEVPQNLSASRPQDRQFILSSKKLLLSDSGFYLCAWAPRTVHNEKLFFGSGTQLSVL.